This T cell receptor beta chain derives from a study of blood T cells in healthy people across ages. This CDR3 is 15 amino acids long. Germline V CDR1 and CDR2: SGDLS, YYNGEE. Next came a second PCR, run for about 6 to 12 cycles, which used a sample-barcoded 5' primer along with a J-beta primer mix. Using its own MiXCR run on the 5' RACE reads, TCRdb lists one record per CDR3 protein. The table shows about 1.8 million distinct CDR3 sequences, with around half occurring only once. The study, taken as a whole, reports: Investigators viewed diversity estimates from one million T cells as underestimates, the study reported.

Concerning this clonotype: Antigen unknown.

Isolated per sample were at least 6.5 million PBMCs. Total RNA was extracted at no less than 6 micrograms per sample. The origin of this receptor is a woman aged 40-49 years in good health. Sequences were obtained from blood. The chain employs TRBV9 and TRBJ2-4; D perhaps matches TRBD2 (7 bases). The last part of the DNA fits TRBJ2-7 better; the J call may be wrong. In nucleotides, the CDR3 is TGTGCCAGCAGCGTAGGGATAGGGGGGGTTTACGAGCAGTACTTC. Translation gives CASSVGIGGVYEQYF.